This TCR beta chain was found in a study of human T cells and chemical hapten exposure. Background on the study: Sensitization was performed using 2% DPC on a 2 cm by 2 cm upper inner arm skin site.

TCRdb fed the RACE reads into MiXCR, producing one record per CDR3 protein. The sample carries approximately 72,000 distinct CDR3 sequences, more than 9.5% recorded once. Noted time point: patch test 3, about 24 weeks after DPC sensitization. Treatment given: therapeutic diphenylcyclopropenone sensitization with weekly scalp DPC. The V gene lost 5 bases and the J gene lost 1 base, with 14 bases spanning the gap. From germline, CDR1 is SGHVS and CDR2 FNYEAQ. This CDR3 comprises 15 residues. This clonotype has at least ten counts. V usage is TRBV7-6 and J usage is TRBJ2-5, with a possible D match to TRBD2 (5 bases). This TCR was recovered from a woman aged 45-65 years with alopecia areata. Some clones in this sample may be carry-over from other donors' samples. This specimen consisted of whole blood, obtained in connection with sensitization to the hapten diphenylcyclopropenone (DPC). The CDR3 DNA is TGTGCCAGCAGCCAAGACCCGGGAAGCCAAGAGACCCAGTACTTC. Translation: CASSQDPGSQETQYF.